The 2 T cell receptor beta chains below come from one sample, sequenced in a study of regulatory T cells in long-lasting Graves disease. Time point here: persistent/refractory GD, antithyroid drugs over 5 years with positive TRAb. RNA isolated from PBMCs was used to make the TCR library. TCR beta libraries were built with iRepertoire HTBI primers and Arm-PCR of CDR3 regions. TCRdb re-analysed the multiplex PCR reads in MiXCR, keeping a single row per CDR3 protein. The profile shows a few hundred thousand distinct CDR3 sequences, roughly a quarter of them singletons. The sample consisted of peripheral blood mononuclear cells (PBMCs), taken when the disease was refractory, from a patient treated with antithyroid drugs. Receptor source: a female donor with Graves disease.

This clonotype has a count of ten or more. V gene TRBV6-1 combines with J gene TRBJ1-2, with unresolved D. The CDR3 is 12 amino acids. Germline V gene sequence: CDR1 MNHNS, CDR2 SASEGT. Trimming took 7 bases from V and 4 from J, leaving 10 bases between them. CDR3 nucleotides: TGTGCCAGCACTGGAACTGGCTATGGCTACACCTTC. Residues: CASTGTGYGYTF.

This clonotype has more than one count but fewer than ten. The chain is built from TRBV29-1 and TRBJ1-2; 9 bases line up with TRBD1. The CDR3 loop spans 13 amino acids. J lost 2 bases, V lost 8 bases, and 6 bases had no gene match. Looked up from germline, CDR1 is SQVTM and CDR2 is ANQGSEA. CDR3 loop: CSTTGGANYGYTF. As DNA, the CDR3 is TGCAGCACCACAGGGGGCGCGAACTATGGCTACACCTTC.